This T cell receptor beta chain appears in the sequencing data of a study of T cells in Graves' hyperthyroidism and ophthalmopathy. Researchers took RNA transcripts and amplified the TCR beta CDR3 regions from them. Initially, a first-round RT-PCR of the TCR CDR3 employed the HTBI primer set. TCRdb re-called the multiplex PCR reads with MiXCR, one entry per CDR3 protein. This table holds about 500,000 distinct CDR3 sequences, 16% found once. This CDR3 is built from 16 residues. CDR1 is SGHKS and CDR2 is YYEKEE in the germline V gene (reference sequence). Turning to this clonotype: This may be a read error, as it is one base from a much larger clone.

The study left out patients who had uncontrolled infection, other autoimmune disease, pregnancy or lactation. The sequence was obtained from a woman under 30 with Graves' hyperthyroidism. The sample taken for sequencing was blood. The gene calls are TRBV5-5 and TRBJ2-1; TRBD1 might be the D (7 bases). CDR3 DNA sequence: TGTGCCAGCGGCTTGGGGGGACAGAGCTCCTACAATGAGCAGTTCTTC. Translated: CASGLGGQSSYNEQFF.